This TCR beta chain was profiled in a study of beta chain features in type 1 diabetes. Study context: Over all samples combined, 107,917,701 sorted cells were examined. Study-level findings and limits: Researchers report that Type 1 diabetes patients had moderately but significantly shorter TCRB CDR3s across all four CD4+ subsets.

Every bit of the isolated RNA underwent reverse transcription, so sequencing read expressed TCRB transcripts. Sequencing was performed with immunoSEQ multiplex PCR; in TCRdb, only in-frame clones are kept and a portion is missing. Of almost 350,000 clones listed, 7% to 10% were seen once; the top ten hold approximately 1%. This clone was detected a few times. Its antigen is undetermined. Germline lookup yields CDR1 SQVTM and CDR2 ANQGSEA. The CDR3 length is 12 residues. V was cut by 7 bases and J by 6 bases, with 12 bases left in between. The collection from each donor was one heparinised blood draw averaging about 110 mL.

Sequenced: central memory CD4+ T cells from blood. This receptor was taken from a man aged 25-45 years with type 1 diabetes. The chain combines TRBV29-1 with TRBJ1-4; D not certain. CDR3 DNA sequence: TGCAGCGCTGGACGGACTTATGAAAAACTGTTTTTT. As protein: CSAGRTYEKLFF.